One sample yielded the 7 T cell receptor beta chains listed below, sequenced in a study of regulatory T cells in long-lasting Graves disease. As for time point: persistent/refractory GD, antithyroid drugs over 5 years with positive TRAb. RNA from PBMCs was the source of the TCR library. Libraries of TCR beta came from iRepertoire HTBI primers plus Arm-PCR of CDR3 regions. TCRdb re-derived calls from the multiplex PCR reads in MiXCR, one entry per CDR3 protein. The table shows fewer than 400,000 distinct CDR3 sequences, with roughly a fifth occurring only once. Specimen: peripheral blood mononuclear cells (PBMCs), collected when the disease was refractory, from a patient treated with antithyroid drugs. The receptors here all came from a female donor with Graves disease.

V gene TRBV5-1 combines with J gene TRBJ2-5; 11 bases map to TRBD2. This CDR3 region has 14 residues. V lost 5 bases, J lost 5 bases, and 5 bases stayed unmatched. The germline gives CDR1 SGHRS, CDR2 YFSETQ. CDR3 amino acids: CASSRRLAGETQYF. CDR3 nucleotide sequence: TGCGCCAGCAGTCGGAGACTAGCGGGGGAGACCCAGTACTTC.

This clonotype was observed a few times. The J gene is TRBJ2-5, the V gene TRBV4-3; TRBD2 is a possible D gene (5 bases). Trimming removed 1 base at V and 6 bases at J, with 21 bases between. Germline V gene sequence: CDR1 LGHNA, CDR2 YSLEER. The CDR3 consists of 17 residues. The CDR3 nucleotides read TGCGCCAGCAGCCAAGGTCTCTGGGAGAAGCGGAGGCAGACCCAGTACTTC. Translated: CASSQGLWEKRRQTQYF.

This clonotype was seen only a few times. The chain combines TRBV4-3 with TRBJ2-7, with a weak D call TRBD1 (5 bases). The CDR3 has 13 residues. Germline CDR1 is LGHNA and CDR2 is YSLEER. Trimming took 3 bases from V and 6 from J, leaving 12 bases between them. The CDR3 sequence is CASSQTPGLEQYF. For the CDR3, the DNA is TGCGCCAGCAGCCAGACCCCAGGGCTCGAGCAGTACTTC.

This clonotype was counted a few times. The chain links TRBV27 to TRBJ2-7; the match to TRBD2 covers 14 bases. V was pared by 3 bases and J by 7 bases, with 11 bases of the junction left unmatched. Per the germline V gene, CDR1 is MNHEY and CDR2 is SMNVEV (reference sequence). The CDR3 has 17 amino acids. The CDR3 protein is CASSFLGTSGRVREQYF. As DNA, the CDR3 is TGTGCCAGCAGTTTCCTTGGGACTAGCGGGAGAGTGAGGGAGCAGTACTTC.

V and J are TRBV20-1 and TRBJ2-7; possible D gene TRBD1, 6 bases. V was pared by 6 bases and J by 2 bases, with 14 bases between. This CDR3 is 13 amino acids long. Germline values: CDR1 DFQATT, CDR2 SNEGSKA (reference sequence). CDR3 protein: CSATGTPTYEQYF. CDR3 DNA sequence: TGCAGTGCAACCGGGACACCTACCTACGAGCAGTACTTC.

This clonotype has at least ten counts. The chain recombines TRBV3-1 with TRBJ1-5; D possibly corresponds to TRBD1 (6 bases). Trimming pared 0 bases from V and 6 bases from J, leaving 12 bases between. The CDR3 runs 15 residues. Germline lookup yields CDR1 LGHDT and CDR2 YNNKEL (reference sequence). The CDR3 nucleotides are TGTGCCAGCAGCCAAGACCCCAGGGGCACTCAGCCCCAGCATTTT. Its protein is CASSQDPRGTQPQHF. The entire variable domain, with the rest obtained from reference TRBV3-1 and TRBJ1-5, is as follows: DTAVSQTPKYLVTQMGNDKSIKCEQNLGHDTMYWYKQDSKKFLKIMFSYNNKELIINETVPNRFSPKSPDKAHLNLHINSLELGDSAVYFCASSQDPRGTQPQHFGDGTRLSIL.

This clonotype appeared a few times. The J gene is TRBJ1-1, the V gene TRBV7-3; the D is unclear. Trimming took 5 bases from V and 6 from J, leaving 13 bases between them. The germline gives CDR1 SGHTA, CDR2 FQGTGA. CDR3 length equals 13 residues. The CDR3 here is CASSRTSGSEAFF. The CDR3 region has the DNA TGTGCCAGCAGCCGAACTTCCGGGTCTGAAGCTTTCTTT.